The subject of this entry is one T cell receptor beta chain. The antigen remains unidentified. The length of the CDR3 is 18 residues. Deletions cut 9 bases from V and 0 bases from J, with 25 bases between. Germline assignment: CDR1 LNHDA and CDR2 SQIVND (reference sequence). This entry belongs to a study of cytomegalovirus exposure and HLA in healthy donors. Study results and caveats: Highest at DRB1 and lowest at HLA-C, TCR association rates differed among HLA loci in a later analysis. In a later analysis, a genetic analysis reported fewer productive-TCR N-insertions in an Asian-associated ancestry cluster than the cohort average. For cytomegalovirus status, the classifier reportedly gave diagnoses with high specificity and sensitivity.

PCR used 60 Vbeta primers and 13 Jbeta primers. TCRdb's table, derived via immunoSEQ multiplex PCR, lists solely in-frame clones and lacks some. The sample contains 190,000 or so clones, 80% of which appear only once. The TCR comes from a boy aged 10-17 years in good health and CMV-seronegative. The sequenced sample consisted of PBMCs. V is TRBV19 and J is TRBJ2-3, with a possible D match to TRBD1 (6 bases). The CDR3 coding sequence is TGTGCCAGCGCGAGGCCGGGACACCAGGGACCTAGCACAGATACGCAGTATTTT. Translated: CASARPGHQGPSTDTQYF.